These 4 T cell receptor beta chains came from one sample sequenced in a study of graft-versus-host responses after intestinal transplantation. Produced via immunoSEQ multiplex PCR; TCRdb's table is partial and in-frame only. The data show about 15,000 clones, with about 30% seen just once and approximately 3.7% held by the top ten. This sample comprised alloreactive CD4+ T cells from a mixed lymphocyte reaction culture, obtained before intestinal transplant. Subset meaning: CFSE-low proliferating T cells sorted from roughly six-day pre-transplant mixed lymphocyte reaction (GvH or HvG direction). These TCRs come from a human patient who received an intestinal transplant.

This clone was counted only a few times. The chain recombines TRBV11-3 with TRBJ1-2; the D is unclear. Germline CDR1 is SGHNT and CDR2 is YENEEA. V was cut by 0 bases and J by 2 bases, with 10 bases left in between. The CDR3 length is 15 residues. CDR3 region: CASSLERLINYGYTF. In nucleotides, the CDR3 is TGTGCCAGCAGCTTAGAGAGACTCATAAACTATGGCTACACCTTC.

In the case of this clone: In this CDR3 the conserved last residue, phenylalanine or tryptophan, is missing, so a read error is likely. It is unclear where the CDR3 begins or ends on the DNA, so no DNA is shown, and the CDR3 is as TCRdb lists it. V usage is TRBV29-1 and J usage is TRBJ2-3. Per the germline V gene, CDR1 is SQVTM and CDR2 is ANQGSEA. Ends included, the CDR3 has 8 residues. The CDR3 region is CSVGVEGY.

This clone was counted a single time. The chain carries TRBV9 and TRBJ1-1; TRBD1 aligns across 7 bases. Germline-derived CDR1 and CDR2 are SGDLS and YYNGEE. The CDR3 extends over 16 amino acids. V was clipped by 0 bases and J by 1 base; unmatched bases: 6. CDR3 amino acids: CASSVEYRGGNTEAFF. CDR3 DNA: TGTGCCAGCAGCGTAGAGTACAGGGGAGGGAACACTGAAGCTTTCTTT.

The chain couples TRBV5-4 to TRBJ1-2; the match to TRBD1 covers 8 bases. CDR3 length: 16 amino acids. The V gene end was trimmed by 2 bases and the J gene end by 7 bases; junction bases not matched to a gene: 13. Germline values: CDR1 SGHNT, CDR2 YYREEE (reference sequence). The CDR3 region has the DNA TGTGCCAGCAGCTTTTTTAGGACAGGGAATGGCTTTGGCTACACCTTC. Its translation: CASSFFRTGNGFGYTF.